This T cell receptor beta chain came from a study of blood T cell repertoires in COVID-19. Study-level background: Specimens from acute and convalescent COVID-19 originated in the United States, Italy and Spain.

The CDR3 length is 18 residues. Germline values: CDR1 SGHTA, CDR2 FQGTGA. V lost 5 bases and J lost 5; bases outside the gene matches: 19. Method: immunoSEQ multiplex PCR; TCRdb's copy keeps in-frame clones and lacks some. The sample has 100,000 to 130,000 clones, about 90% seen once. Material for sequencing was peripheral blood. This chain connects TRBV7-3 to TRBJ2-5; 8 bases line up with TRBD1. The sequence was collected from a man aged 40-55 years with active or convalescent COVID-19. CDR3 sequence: CASSQEAPSTGVGETQYF. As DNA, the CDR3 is TGTGCCAGCAGCCAGGAAGCCCCCTCGACAGGGGTGGGGGAGACCCAGTACTTC.